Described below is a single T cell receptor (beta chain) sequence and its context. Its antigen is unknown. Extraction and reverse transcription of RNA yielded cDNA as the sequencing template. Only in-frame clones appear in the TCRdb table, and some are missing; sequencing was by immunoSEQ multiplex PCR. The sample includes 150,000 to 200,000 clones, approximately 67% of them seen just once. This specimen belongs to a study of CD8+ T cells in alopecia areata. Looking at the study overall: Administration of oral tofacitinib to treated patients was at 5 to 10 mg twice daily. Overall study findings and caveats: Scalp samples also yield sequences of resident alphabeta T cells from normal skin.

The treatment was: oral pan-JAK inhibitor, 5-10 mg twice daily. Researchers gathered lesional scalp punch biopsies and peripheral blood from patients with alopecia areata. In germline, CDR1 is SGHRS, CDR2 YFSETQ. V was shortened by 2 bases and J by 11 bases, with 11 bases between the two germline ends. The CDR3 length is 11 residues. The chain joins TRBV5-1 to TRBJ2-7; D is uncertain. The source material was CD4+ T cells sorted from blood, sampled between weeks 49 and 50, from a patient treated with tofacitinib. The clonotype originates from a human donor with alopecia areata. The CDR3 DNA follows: TGCGCCAGCAGCTTCGAGGAACAGAAGTACTTC. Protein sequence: CASSFEEQKYF. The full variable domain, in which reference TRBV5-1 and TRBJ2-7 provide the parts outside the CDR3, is KAGVTQTPRYLIKTRGQQVTLSCSPISGHRSVSWYQQTPGQGLQFLFEYFSETQRNKGNFPGRFSGRQFSNSRSEMNVSTLELGDSALYLCASSFEEQKYFGPGTRLTVT.